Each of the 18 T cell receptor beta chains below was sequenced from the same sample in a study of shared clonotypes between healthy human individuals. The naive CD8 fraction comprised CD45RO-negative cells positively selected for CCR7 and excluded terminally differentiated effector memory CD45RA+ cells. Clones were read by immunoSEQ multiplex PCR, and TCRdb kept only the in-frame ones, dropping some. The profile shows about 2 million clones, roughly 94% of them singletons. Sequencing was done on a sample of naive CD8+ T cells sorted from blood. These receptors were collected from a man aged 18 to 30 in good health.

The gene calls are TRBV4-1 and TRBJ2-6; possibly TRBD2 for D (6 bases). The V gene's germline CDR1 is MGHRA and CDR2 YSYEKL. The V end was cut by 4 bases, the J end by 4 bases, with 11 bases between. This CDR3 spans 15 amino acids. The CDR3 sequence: CASSPAGLGANVLTF. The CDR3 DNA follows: TGCGCCAGCAGCCCCGCGGGGTTAGGGGCCAACGTCCTGACTTTC.

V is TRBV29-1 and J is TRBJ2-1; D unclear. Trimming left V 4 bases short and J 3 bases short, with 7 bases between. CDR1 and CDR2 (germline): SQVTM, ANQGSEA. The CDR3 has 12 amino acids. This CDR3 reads CSVAQDYNEQFF. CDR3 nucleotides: TGCAGCGTTGCTCAGGACTACAATGAGCAGTTCTTC.

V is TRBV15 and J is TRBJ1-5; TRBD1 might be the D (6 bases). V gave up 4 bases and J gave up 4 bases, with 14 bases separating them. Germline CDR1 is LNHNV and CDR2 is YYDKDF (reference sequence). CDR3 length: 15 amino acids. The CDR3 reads CATSISGTPNQPQHF. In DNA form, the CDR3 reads TGTGCCACCAGCATCTCCGGGACACCTAATCAGCCCCAGCATTTT.

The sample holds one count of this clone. CDR3 DNA sequence: TGTGCCAGCAGTGAAACGGGACTAGCGACCCTCACAGATACGCAGTATTTT. Its protein is CASSETGLATLTDTQYF. J is TRBJ2-3 and V is TRBV2, with 10 bases identical to TRBD2. This CDR3 region has 17 residues. Germline values: CDR1 SNHLY, CDR2 FYNNEI. Losses at the gene ends were 2 bases for V and 2 bases for J; bases not matched to a gene: 7.

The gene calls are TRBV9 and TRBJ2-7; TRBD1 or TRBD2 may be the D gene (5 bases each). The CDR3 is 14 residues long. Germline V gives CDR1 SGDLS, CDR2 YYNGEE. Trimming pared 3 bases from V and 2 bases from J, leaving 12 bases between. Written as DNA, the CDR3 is TGTGCCAGCAGCGCCCAGGGAGACCCCTACGAGCAGTACTTC. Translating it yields CASSAQGDPYEQYF.

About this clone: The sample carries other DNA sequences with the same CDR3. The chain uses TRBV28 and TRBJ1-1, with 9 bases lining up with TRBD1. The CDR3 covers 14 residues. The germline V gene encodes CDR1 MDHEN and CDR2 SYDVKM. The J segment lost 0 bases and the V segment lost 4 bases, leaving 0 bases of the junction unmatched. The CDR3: CASSYRGLNTEAFF. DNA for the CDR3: TGTGCCAGCAGTTACAGGGGGCTGAACACTGAAGCTTTCTTT.

CDR3 nucleotides: TGTGCCAGCAGCTTGGGACTAGCGGGCGAGCAGTACTTC. Protein product: CASSLGLAGEQYF. V and J are TRBV11-2 and TRBJ2-7, with TRBD2 matching over 12 bases. V shed 3 bases and J 6 bases; nucleotides not matched to a gene: 0. Germline CDR1 reads SGHAT; CDR2 reads FQNNGV. The CDR3 extends over 13 amino acids.

The CDR3 is CASSPGGEFYEQYF. The CDR3 nucleotides are TGTGCCAGCAGCCCGGGAGGGGAATTCTACGAGCAGTACTTC. The V gene is TRBV7-6, the J gene TRBJ2-7; 8 nucleotides match TRBD2. Germline loops: CDR1 SGHVS, CDR2 FNYEAQ. The CDR3 covers 14 residues. The junction had 6 bases not matched to a gene; V was cut back by 5 bases and J by 3 bases. The full variable domain, with the rest looked up from reference TRBV7-6 and TRBJ2-7, is GAGVSQSPRYKVTKRGQDVALRCDPISGHVSLYWYRQALGQGPEFLTYFNYEAQQDKSGLPNDRFSAERPEGSISTLTIQRTEQRDSAMYRCASSPGGEFYEQYFGPGTRLTVT.

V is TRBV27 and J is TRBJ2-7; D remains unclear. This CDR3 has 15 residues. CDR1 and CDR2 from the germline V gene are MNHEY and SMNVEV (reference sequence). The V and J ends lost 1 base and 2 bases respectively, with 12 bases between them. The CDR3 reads CASSLYGGDTYEQYF. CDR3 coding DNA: TGTGCCAGCAGTTTATATGGCGGAGATACCTACGAGCAGTACTTC.

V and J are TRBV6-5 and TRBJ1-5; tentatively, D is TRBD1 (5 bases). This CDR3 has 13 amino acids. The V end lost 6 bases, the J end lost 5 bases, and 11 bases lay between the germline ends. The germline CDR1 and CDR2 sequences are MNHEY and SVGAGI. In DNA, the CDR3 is TGTGCCAGCAGCCAGGGTTTAGATCAGCCCCAGCATTTT. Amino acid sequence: CASSQGLDQPQHF.

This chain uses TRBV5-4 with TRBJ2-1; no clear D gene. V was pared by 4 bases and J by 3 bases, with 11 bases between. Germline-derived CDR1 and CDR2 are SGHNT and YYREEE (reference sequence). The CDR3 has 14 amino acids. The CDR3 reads CASSPPGSYNEQFF. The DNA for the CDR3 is TGTGCCAGCAGCCCCCCTGGCAGCTACAATGAGCAGTTCTTC.

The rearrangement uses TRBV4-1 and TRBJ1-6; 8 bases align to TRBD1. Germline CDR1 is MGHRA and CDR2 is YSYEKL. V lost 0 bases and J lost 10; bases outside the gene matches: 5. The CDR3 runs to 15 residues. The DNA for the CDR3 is TGCGCCAGCAGCCAAGAATCAGGGGGCGGGTCACCCCTCCACTTT. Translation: CASSQESGGGSPLHF.

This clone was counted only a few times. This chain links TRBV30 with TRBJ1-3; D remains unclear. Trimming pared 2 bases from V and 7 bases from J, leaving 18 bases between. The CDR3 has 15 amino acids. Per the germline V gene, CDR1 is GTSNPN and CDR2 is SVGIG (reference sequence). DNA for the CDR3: TGTGCCTGGAGTACTCCCAAGCTGGGAGGGAACACCATATATTTT. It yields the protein CAWSTPKLGGNTIYF.

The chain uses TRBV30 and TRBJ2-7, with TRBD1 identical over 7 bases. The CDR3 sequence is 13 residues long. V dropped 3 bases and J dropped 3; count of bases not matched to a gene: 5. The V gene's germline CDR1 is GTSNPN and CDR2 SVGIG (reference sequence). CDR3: CAWRQGNLYEQYF. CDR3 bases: TGTGCCTGGAGACAGGGGAACCTCTACGAGCAGTACTTC.

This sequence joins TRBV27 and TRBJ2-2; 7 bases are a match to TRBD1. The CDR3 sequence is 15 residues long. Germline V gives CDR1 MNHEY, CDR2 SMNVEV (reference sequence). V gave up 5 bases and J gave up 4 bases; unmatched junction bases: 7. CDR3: CASSLEQGFTGELFF. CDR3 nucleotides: TGTGCCAGCAGTCTCGAACAGGGGTTCACCGGGGAGCTGTTTTTT.

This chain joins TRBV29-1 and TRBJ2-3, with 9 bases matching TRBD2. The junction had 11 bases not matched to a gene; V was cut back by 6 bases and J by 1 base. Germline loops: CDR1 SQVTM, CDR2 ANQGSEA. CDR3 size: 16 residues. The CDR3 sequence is CSVAFPIAGGTDTQYF. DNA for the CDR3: TGCAGCGTAGCATTTCCCATAGCGGGAGGCACAGATACGCAGTATTTT.

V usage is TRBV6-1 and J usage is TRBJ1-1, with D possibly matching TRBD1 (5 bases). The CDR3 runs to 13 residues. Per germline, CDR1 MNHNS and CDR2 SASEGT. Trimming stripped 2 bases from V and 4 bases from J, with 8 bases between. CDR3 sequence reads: CASSELRGTEAFF. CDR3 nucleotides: TGTGCCAGCAGTGAATTGAGGGGCACTGAAGCTTTCTTT.

For the CDR3, the DNA is TGCGCCAGCAGCTTGGAATGGACCCTCGAGGCAGATACGCAGTATTTT. It yields the protein CASSLEWTLEADTQYF. The chain joins TRBV5-1 to TRBJ2-3; D is uncertain. CDR3 length: 16 amino acids. The V gene's germline CDR1 is SGHRS and CDR2 YFSETQ. V lost 0 bases and J 4 bases, leaving 15 bases between the germline ends.